Following are 15 T cell receptor beta chains from one sample sequenced in a study of T cells in Graves' hyperthyroidism and ophthalmopathy (dated by TCRdb to between 2017 and 2020). The library relied on multiplex PCR. Data came from an Illumina HiSeq 2000. TCR beta CDR3 regions were amplified from RNA transcripts. A first-round RT-PCR of the TCR CDR3 used the HTBI primer set with the Qiagen OneStep RT-PCR kit. The public reads were run again by TCRdb, first through fastp at Q25 and then through MiXCR, and only productive beta chains were kept. Rows with a matching CDR3 protein are joined into one entry that keeps the most common DNA and genes. In all, the sample holds some 400,000 distinct CDR3 sequences, and less than 15% of those were seen once. About 20% of the sample belongs to the ten largest clones. The specimen was blood. Receptors originate from a man aged 25 to 40 with Graves' hyperthyroidism that later progressed to Graves' ophthalmopathy.

This clonotype showed up just a few times. With a much larger clone just one base away, this may be a read error. This chain links TRBV7-9 with TRBJ2-5; 8 nucleotides line up with TRBD1. The CDR3 is 15 residues long. Germline lookup yields CDR1 SEHNR and CDR2 FQNEAQ (reference sequence). This CDR3 reads CACSHSGGAGETQYF. CDR3 in DNA: TGTGCCTGCAGCCACTCAGGGGGCGCAGGGGAGACCCAGTACTTC.

The gene calls are TRBV5-6 and TRBJ2-1; no clear D gene. The CDR3 contains 11 residues. Trimming left V 6 bases short and J 3 bases short, with 4 bases between. CDR1 and CDR2 from the germline V gene are SGHDT and YYEEEE. The CDR3 is CASNFYNEQFF. In nucleotides, the CDR3 is TGTGCCAGCAATTTCTACAATGAGCAGTTCTTC.

This clonotype has at least ten counts. CDR3 bases: TGTGCCAGCAGTTCGCGTCAGCCCCAGCATTTT. Translated, it gives CASSSRQPQHF. V and J are TRBV28 and TRBJ1-5; the D is unclear. V was shortened by 4 bases and J by 6 bases, with 4 bases between the two germline ends. This CDR3 is 11 amino acids long. Germline V gene data show CDR1 as MDHEN and CDR2 as SYDVKM.

The rearrangement uses TRBV3-1 and TRBJ1-2; no definite D call. With 5 bases removed from V and 6 bases from J, the gap between germline ends came to 16 bases. Per germline, CDR1 LGHDT and CDR2 YNNKEL (reference sequence). The CDR3 contains 14 residues. In DNA form, the CDR3 reads TGTGCCAGCAGCTCGAGGACCCGCAAGGATGGCTACACCTTC. It translates to CASSSRTRKDGYTF.

Only a few counts were recorded for this clonotype. The chain recombines TRBV6-1 with TRBJ1-2, with D unresolved. V shed 2 bases and J shed 0 bases, with 10 bases lying between them. Looked up from germline, CDR1 is MNHNS and CDR2 is SASEGT. The CDR3 is made up of 15 amino acids. CDR3 bases: TGTGCCAGCAGTGAAAGGTTCCGATCTAACTATGGCTACACCTTC. Translation gives CASSERFRSNYGYTF.

The table lists this clonotype with many counts. One end of the junction varies from germline; a read error may be responsible. The chain recombines TRBV6-1 with TRBJ1-4; TRBD1 aligns across 7 bases. Germline CDR1 reads MNHNS; CDR2 reads SASEGT. This CDR3 contains 13 residues. DNA of the CDR3: TGTGCCAGCAGCGAAGCAGGGGGTGAAAAACTGTTTTTT. Translating gives CASSEAGGEKLFF.

This clonotype was counted many times. This chain links TRBV7-8 with TRBJ1-5, with D possibly TRBD1 on 6 matching bases. The length of the CDR3 is 16 residues. Germline values: CDR1 SGHVS, CDR2 FQNEAQ. The V end was cut by 5 bases, the J end by 4 bases, with 18 bases between. The CDR3 reads CASSNLNRDTNQPQHF. The CDR3 DNA reads as TGTGCCAGCAGCAATCTCAACCGGGACACGAATCAGCCCCAGCATTTT. The whole variable domain, remainder taken from reference TRBV7-8 and TRBJ1-5, is GAGVSQSPRYKVAKRGQDVALRCDPISGHVSLFWYQQALGQGPEFLTYFQNEAQLDKSGLPSDRFFAERPEGSVSTLKIQRTQQEDSAVYLCASSNLNRDTNQPQHFGDGTRLSIL.

This clonotype was found a few times. The chain recombines TRBV30 with TRBJ1-6, with D possibly TRBD1 on 5 matching bases. V lost 0 bases and J lost 1, with 10 bases in between. The CDR3 is 16 residues long. CDR1 is GTSNPN and CDR2 is SVGIG in the germline V gene (reference sequence). CDR3 in DNA: TGTGCCTGGAGTGTAATGGGGGTTTCCTATAATTCACCCCTCCACTTT. Its protein product is CAWSVMGVSYNSPLHF.

This chain connects TRBV12-3 or TRBV12-4 to TRBJ1-2; 9 bases agree with TRBD1. Trimming removed 8 bases from V and 4 bases from J; junction bases left unmatched: 2. The CDR3 has 12 amino acids. In DNA form, the CDR3 reads TGTGCCAGCTGGACAGGGGCCTATGGCTACACCTTC. Translating gives CASWTGAYGYTF.

This clonotype was counted at least ten times. The chain uses TRBV28 and TRBJ1-4, with D uncertain. Germline V gene data show CDR1 as MDHEN and CDR2 as SYDVKM. V shed 4 bases and J shed 0 bases, with 6 bases lying between them. This CDR3 has 14 amino acids. DNA for the CDR3: TGTGCCAGCAGTTATGATGCAACTAATGAAAAACTGTTTTTT. Translation gives CASSYDATNEKLFF. The whole variable domain, remainder taken from reference TRBV28 and TRBJ1-4, is DVKVTQSSRYLVKRTGEKVFLECVQDMDHENMFWYRQDPGLGLRLIYFSYDVKMKEKGDIPEGYSVSREKKERFSLILESASTNQTSMYLCASSYDATNEKLFFGSGTQLSVL.

This clonotype occurred many times. This chain connects TRBV3-1 to TRBJ2-3; TRBD1 agrees at 7 bases. V shed 6 bases and J 2 bases; nucleotides not matched to a gene: 11. CDR1 and CDR2 from the germline V gene are LGHDT and YNNKEL (reference sequence). The CDR3 is made up of 16 amino acids. The CDR3 loop reads CASSQQGFLDTDTQYF. CDR3 in DNA: TGTGCCAGCAGTCAACAGGGGTTTCTAGACACAGATACGCAGTATTTT.

The V and J genes are TRBV5-6 and TRBJ2-3; 7 bases fit TRBD1. The CDR3 runs 16 residues. The germline gives CDR1 SGHDT, CDR2 YYEEEE. V was clipped by 3 bases and J by 2 bases; unmatched bases: 9. In DNA, the CDR3 is TGTGCCAGCAGCTCCGGCCCGGGACAGCCCACAGATACGCAGTATTTT. Translation: CASSSGPGQPTDTQYF.

This clonotype was found many times. The rearrangement joins TRBV7-2 to TRBJ1-5, with D uncertain. Looked up from germline, CDR1 is SGHTA and CDR2 is FQGNSA. The CDR3 is 13 residues long. The V end lost 3 bases, the J end lost 5 bases, and 8 bases lay between the germline ends. In DNA, the CDR3 is TGTGCCAGCAGCTTTGGCACAGATCAGCCCCAGCATTTT. Translating it yields CASSFGTDQPQHF. Complete variable domain (other parts from reference TRBV7-2 and TRBJ1-5): GAGVSQSPSNKVTEKGKDVELRCDPISGHTALYWYRQSLGQGLEFLIYFQGNSAPDKSGLPSDRFSAERTGGSVSTLTIQRTQQEDSAVYLCASSFGTDQPQHFGDGTRLSIL.

The J gene is TRBJ2-5, the V gene TRBV24-1, with 8 bases that match TRBD2. Germline lookup yields CDR1 KGHDR and CDR2 SFDVKD. This CDR3 has 19 amino acids. The V and J ends lost 3 bases and 4 bases, in that order; junction bases with no gene match: 18. The CDR3 region has the DNA TGTGCCACCAGTGATCCGCCCGGGACTAGTAACCTCAGGGGAGAGACCCAGTACTTC. It specifies CATSDPPGTSNLRGETQYF.

This sequence joins TRBV2 and TRBJ2-1; 11 bases line up with TRBD2. The trim removed 5 bases at V and 2 bases at J, leaving 2 bases unmatched. This CDR3 spans 15 amino acids. Looked up from germline, CDR1 is SNHLY and CDR2 is FYNNEI. In nucleotides, the CDR3 is TGTGCCAGCAGTAATAGCGGGGGGGCCTACAATGAGCAGTTCTTC. Its protein is CASSNSGGAYNEQFF.